The clone carrying this T cell receptor beta chain came up a few times. This sample also contains other DNA sequences that code for the same CDR3. This specimen comes from a study of beta chain features in type 1 diabetes. Expressed TCRB transcripts were sequenced, since all the RNA that had been isolated was reverse transcribed. The table came from immunoSEQ multiplex PCR; TCRdb's copy has only in-frame clones and leaves some out. This table has around 320,000 clones, 14% appearing once. V was trimmed by 1 base and J by 5 bases, leaving 2 bases between them. Germline V gene sequence: CDR1 SQVTM, CDR2 ANQGSEA. This CDR3 region has 10 residues.

This rearrangement joins TRBV29-1 to TRBJ1-2; D is unclear. Sequenced: central memory CD4+ T cells from blood. The receptor comes from a man aged 25-45 years in good health. In DNA, the CDR3 is TGCAGCGTTGAAGGGTATGGCTACACCTTC. Protein product: CSVEGYGYTF.